Below, 22 T cell receptor beta chains from the same sample are listed, as sequenced in a study of cytotoxic CD8 clonotypes in ibrutinib-treated CLL. TCRdb's table, derived via immunoSEQ multiplex PCR, lists solely in-frame clones and lacks some. The data hold approximately 67,000 clones, with around 82% observed a single time. This material consisted of PBMCs, taken at disease progression, from a patient treated with ibrutinib. These receptors originate from a human donor with chronic lymphocytic leukemia.

The V gene is TRBV28, the J gene TRBJ2-7; no definite D call. The CDR3 consists of 13 residues. Trimming removed 4 bases from V and 4 bases from J, with 11 bases in between. Germline V gives CDR1 MDHEN, CDR2 SYDVKM. CDR3 coding DNA: TGTGCCAGCAGTTCCACCCCAGGATACGAGCAGTACTTC. It codes for CASSSTPGYEQYF.

The chain combines TRBV2 with TRBJ1-5; 7 bases map to TRBD1. The CDR3 totals 15 residues. The germline gives CDR1 SNHLY, CDR2 FYNNEI. V shed 6 bases and J 4 bases; nucleotides not matched to a gene: 9. The CDR3 bases are TGTGCCAGCAGGCAACCGGGACAGAGAAATCAGCCCCAGCATTTT. This translates into CASRQPGQRNQPQHF.

V and J are TRBV11-2 and TRBJ1-1, with D maybe TRBD1 (6 bases). The ends were cut back, 6 bases at V and 2 bases at J, with 10 bases in the middle. This CDR3 is built from 13 residues. In germline, CDR1 is SGHAT, CDR2 FQNNGV. As DNA, the CDR3 is TGTGCCAGCAGGAACAGGGACAACACTGAAGCTTTCTTT. Its translation is CASRNRDNTEAFF.

This chain connects TRBV4-1 to TRBJ1-5; maybe TRBD1 (6 bases). Trimming cost V 1 base and J 0 bases, with 13 bases left between them. Germline assignment: CDR1 MGHRA and CDR2 YSYEKL. This CDR3 has 17 residues. As DNA, the CDR3 is TGCGCCAGCAGCCAAGTTGAGAGGGGGGGTAGCAATCAGCCCCAGCATTTT. It encodes CASSQVERGGSNQPQHF.

The genes are TRBV19 and TRBJ2-2; possibly TRBD1 for D (6 bases). V was clipped by 4 bases and J by 5 bases, with 11 bases between them. The CDR3 is 14 residues long. The germline CDR1 and CDR2 sequences are LNHDA and SQIVND (reference sequence). CDR3 nucleotide sequence: TGTGCCAGTAGTACGTGGGACAAGACCGGGGAGCTGTTTTTT. Amino acids: CASSTWDKTGELFF.

The chain has TRBV4-2 and TRBJ2-7, with D tentatively TRBD1 (6 bases). This CDR3 has 14 residues. Germline V lookup: CDR1 LGHNA, CDR2 YNFKEQ. Between the trimmed V and J ends, which lost 0 bases and 5 bases, there was a span of 11 bases. The CDR3 coding sequence is TGTGCCAGCAGCCAAGAGCAGGGGAGCGACGAGCAGTACTTC. Encoded protein: CASSQEQGSDEQYF.

The DNA for the CDR3 is TGTGCCAGCAGTTCTATTGGACTAGTCGAGCAGTACTTC. Translating gives CASSSIGLVEQYF. V gene TRBV2 combines with J gene TRBJ2-7; 7 bases are a match to TRBD2. The germline V gene encodes CDR1 SNHLY and CDR2 FYNNEI. The V gene end was trimmed by 5 bases and the J gene end by 6 bases; junction bases not matched to a gene: 7. The CDR3 covers 13 residues.

By share, this clone ranks as medium-sized (0.01 to 0.1%). The rearrangement links TRBV28 to TRBJ1-1, with D unclear. V shed 3 bases and J shed 5 bases, with 7 bases lying between them. The CDR3 runs to 12 residues. In germline, CDR1 is MDHEN, CDR2 SYDVKM. The CDR3 bases are TGTGCCAGCAGTTTCTCGCAGACTGAAGCTTTCTTT. It encodes CASSFSQTEAFF. The full variable domain, completed using reference TRBV28 and TRBJ1-1, is DVKVTQSSRYLVKRTGEKVFLECVQDMDHENMFWYRQDPGLGLRLIYFSYDVKMKEKGDIPEGYSVSREKKERFSLILESASTNQTSMYLCASSFSQTEAFFGQGTRLTVV.

This chain uses TRBV5-1 with TRBJ2-1, with 15 bases fitting TRBD2. The ends lost 5 bases at V and 3 bases at J; junction bases unmatched: 9. Per the germline V gene, CDR1 is SGHRS and CDR2 is YFSETQ. This CDR3 has 18 residues. The CDR3 reads CASSRTSGRAWVYNEQFF. For the CDR3, the DNA is TGCGCCAGCAGTCGGACTAGCGGGAGGGCCTGGGTCTACAATGAGCAGTTCTTC.

The rearrangement links TRBV11-3 to TRBJ2-7, with D uncertain. Looked up from germline, CDR1 is SGHNT and CDR2 is YENEEA. The CDR3 contains 13 residues. V was shortened by 5 bases and J by 5 bases, with 13 bases between the two germline ends. For the CDR3, the DNA is TGTGCCAGCAGCCCACGGACGTCCCACGAGCAGTACTTC. As protein: CASSPRTSHEQYF.

The chain combines TRBV5-1 with TRBJ1-1, with 7 bases matching TRBD1. The CDR3 extends over 15 amino acids. Germline CDR1 is SGHRS and CDR2 is YFSETQ. V was pared by 1 base and J by 3 bases, with 6 bases of the junction left unmatched. CDR3 protein: CASSLSGTDYTEAFF. The CDR3 DNA follows: TGCGCCAGCAGCTTGAGCGGGACAGACTACACTGAAGCTTTCTTT.

The J gene is TRBJ2-1, the V gene TRBV5-1; 7 bases are a match to TRBD1. From germline, CDR1 is SGHRS and CDR2 YFSETQ. Trimming at V came to 5 bases and at J to 6 bases, leaving 2 bases not matched to a gene. The CDR3 is 12 residues long. The CDR3 DNA follows: TGCGCCAGCAGGACAGGGAGCAATGAGCAGTTCTTC. Translating it yields CASRTGSNEQFF.

The chain links TRBV18 to TRBJ2-1, with unresolved D. The V gene lost 0 bases and the J gene lost 9 bases, with 9 bases spanning the gap. This CDR3 spans 13 amino acids. CDR1 KGHSH and CDR2 LQKENI come from the germline V gene. This CDR3 is CASSPPVGVEQFF. CDR3 sequence (DNA): TGTGCCAGCTCACCACCTGTGGGCGTTGAGCAGTTCTTC.

The V call is TRBV5-6, the J call TRBJ1-1; TRBD1 aligns across 12 bases. The CDR3 has 18 residues. Germline V lookup: CDR1 SGHDT, CDR2 YYEEEE. Losses at the gene ends were 4 bases for V and 5 bases for J; bases not matched to a gene: 15. Written as DNA, the CDR3 is TGTGCCAGCAGCCCTCTGCTGGGACAGGGGGCGAGGGGAACTGAAGCTTTCTTT. Its protein is CASSPLLGQGARGTEAFF.

The chain combines TRBV2 with TRBJ2-7; D unresolved. This CDR3 has 12 amino acids. Trimming removed 4 bases at V and 2 bases at J, with 6 bases between. Germline values: CDR1 SNHLY, CDR2 FYNNEI. The CDR3 DNA sequence: TGTGCCAGCAGTGTCGCGGCCTACGAGCAGTACTTC. Amino acids: CASSVAAYEQYF.

The gene calls are TRBV30 and TRBJ2-2, with TRBD1 matching 12 bases. The CDR3 totals 15 residues. From germline, CDR1 is GTSNPN and CDR2 SVGIG (reference sequence). V lost 5 bases, J lost 8 bases, and 9 bases stayed unmatched. The CDR3: CAWDPGQGASGELFF. The CDR3 region has the DNA TGTGCCTGGGACCCGGGACAGGGGGCCTCTGGGGAGCTGTTTTTT.

The chain recombines TRBV11-2 with TRBJ2-7; 8 bases align to TRBD1. CDR1 and CDR2 (germline): SGHAT, FQNNGV. The CDR3 runs to 13 residues. V lost 7 bases, J lost 6 bases, and 8 bases stayed unmatched. The CDR3 DNA sequence: TGTGCCAGCATAGGACAGGGTAGGGGCGAGCAGTACTTC. Translating it yields CASIGQGRGEQYF.

This clone was seen once. The chain links TRBV11-2 to TRBJ2-3; perhaps TRBD2 as D (6 bases). This CDR3 is built from 14 residues. The germline V gene encodes CDR1 SGHAT and CDR2 FQNNGV. Trimming left V 8 bases short and J 0 bases short, with 12 bases between. CDR3 DNA sequence: TGTGCCAGCTTGGGACTCACTAGCACAGATACGCAGTATTTT. It translates to CASLGLTSTDTQYF.

This chain uses TRBV10-3 with TRBJ1-5; tentatively, D is TRBD1 (5 bases). The CDR3 runs to 14 residues. Germline CDR1 ENHRY, CDR2 SYGVKD. The V end lost 6 bases, the J end lost 3 bases, and 12 bases lay between the germline ends. In nucleotides, the CDR3 is TGTGCCATCAGGGGGACTACTGACAATCAGCCCCAGCATTTT. Protein: CAIRGTTDNQPQHF.

The J gene is TRBJ1-2, the V gene TRBV19; no reliable D call. V was pared by 6 bases and J by 4 bases, with 9 bases between. Germline CDR1 reads LNHDA; CDR2 reads SQIVND (reference sequence). There are 12 residues in the CDR3. The CDR3 loop is CASSFETYGYTF. The DNA of the CDR3 is TGTGCCAGTAGCTTTGAAACCTATGGCTACACCTTC.

V gene TRBV5-1 combines with J gene TRBJ2-3; 14 bases are shared with TRBD2. The CDR3 extends over 18 amino acids. Trimming took 4 bases from V and 2 from J; bases not matched to a gene: 9. CDR1 SGHRS and CDR2 YFSETQ come from the germline V gene. DNA for the CDR3: TGCGCCAGCAGCAAACAGGGGACTAGCGGGGGAGCCACAGATACGCAGTATTTT. Its translation is CASSKQGTSGGATDTQYF.

The gene calls are TRBV5-4 and TRBJ2-5; the match to TRBD2 covers 7 bases. The germline gives CDR1 SGHNT, CDR2 YYREEE (reference sequence). The CDR3 loop spans 14 amino acids. With V trimmed by 1 base and J by 2 bases, 2 bases remained unmatched. Here the CDR3 reads CASSLMGGQETQYF. The CDR3 nucleotides are TGTGCCAGCAGCTTGATGGGGGGGCAAGAGACCCAGTACTTC.